The 28 T cell receptor beta chains below were found in one sample sequenced in a study of post-analysis software for immune sequencing data. Their antigens remain unidentified. Study results and caveats: In patients, TRBV5-6, TRBV5-1 and TRBV20-1 belonged to roughly 5 TRBV segments found more frequently than in controls.

TCR beta libraries were prepared from cDNA with unique molecular identifiers. Via MiXCR, TCRdb re-called the PCR reads, giving one row per CDR3 protein. Among some 690,000 distinct CDR3 sequences listed, approximately 59% were seen once. The sequenced sample consisted of blood. Receptors were obtained from a girl aged 2 to 10 with multiple sclerosis.

This clonotype was detected a few times. The chain joins TRBV7-2 to TRBJ2-1; D is undetermined. The germline CDR1 and CDR2 sequences are SGHTA and FQGNSA. The V gene lost 1 base and the J gene lost 9 bases, with 7 bases spanning the gap. This CDR3 has 12 amino acids. The CDR3 region is CASSLVVAEQFF. The CDR3, as DNA: TGTGCCAGCAGCTTAGTTGTTGCTGAGCAGTTCTTC. Based on the CDR3 plus reference TRBV7-2 and TRBJ2-1, the full variable domain is GAGVSQSPSNKVTEKGKDVELRCDPISGHTALYWYRQSLGQGLEFLIYFQGNSAPDKSGLPSDRFSAERTGGSVSTLTIQRTQQEDSAVYLCASSLVVAEQFFGPGTRLTVL.

This chain uses TRBV5-1 with TRBJ1-2; D not resolved. With 0 bases removed from V and 8 bases from J, the gap between germline ends came to 8 bases. This CDR3 is built from 12 residues. CDR1 is SGHRS, CDR2 YFSETQ, per germline. CDR3 sequence: CASSLDSRGYTF. CDR3 coding DNA: TGCGCCAGCAGCTTGGATTCGCGGGGCTACACCTTC.

V gene TRBV29-1 combines with J gene TRBJ1-1; D is unresolved. This CDR3 contains 12 residues. V lost 8 bases, J lost 7 bases, and 17 bases lay in between. The germline V gene encodes CDR1 SQVTM and CDR2 ANQGSEA. The CDR3 bases are TGCAGCCCTCGGGCCCTAAGAGGTGAAGCTTTCTTT. The encoded protein is CSPRALRGEAFF.

This clonotype was observed a handful of times. The rearrangement uses TRBV6-5 and TRBJ1-2; D is unresolved. The germline V and J ends were trimmed by 5 bases and 3 bases, with 10 bases remaining between them. Per germline, CDR1 MNHEY and CDR2 SVGAGI. The CDR3 is made up of 13 amino acids. CDR3 sequence: CASSERTYYGYTF. In DNA form, the CDR3 reads TGTGCCAGCAGTGAACGGACCTACTATGGCTACACCTTC.

The rearrangement links TRBV5-1 to TRBJ2-5; D assignment may be TRBD1 or TRBD2 (6 bases each). CDR1 SGHRS and CDR2 YFSETQ come from the germline V gene. The germline V and J ends were trimmed by 4 bases and 4 bases, with 14 bases remaining between them. The CDR3 has 14 amino acids. CDR3 nucleotides: TGCGCCAGCAGCCCACCGGGGGCCCCAGAGACCCAGTACTTC. This gives the protein CASSPPGAPETQYF.

V and J are TRBV6-2 or TRBV6-3 and TRBJ1-5, with D tentatively TRBD1 (5 bases). The V gene's germline CDR1 is MNHEY and CDR2 SVGEGT. The CDR3 covers 16 residues. V lost 0 bases to trimming and J lost 0 bases, with 9 bases between them. The CDR3 protein is CASSYSGPYSNQPQHF. In nucleotides, the CDR3 is TGTGCCAGCAGTTACTCGGGGCCATATAGCAATCAGCCCCAGCATTTT.

This clonotype was observed a handful of times. CDR3: CASSFWSGEQFF. The CDR3 bases are TGTGCCAGCAGCTTTTGGTCCGGTGAGCAGTTCTTC. The rearrangement uses TRBV5-5 and TRBJ2-1; D uncertain. Looked up from germline, CDR1 is SGHKS and CDR2 is YYEKEE (reference sequence). Trimming left V 2 bases short and J 9 bases short, with 9 bases between. This CDR3 has 12 amino acids.

This clonotype was counted between two and nine times. The rearrangement links TRBV27 to TRBJ2-1; no definite D call. The CDR3 extends over 13 amino acids. V was cut by 4 bases and J by 7 bases, with 11 bases left in between. Germline V gene data show CDR1 as MNHEY and CDR2 as SMNVEV (reference sequence). The CDR3 loop is CASSYVIGNEQFF. Here the CDR3 DNA reads TGTGCCAGCAGTTATGTTATCGGGAATGAGCAGTTCTTC.

J is TRBJ2-7 and V is TRBV15; 9 positions match TRBD1. The CDR3 covers 14 residues. Germline lookup yields CDR1 LNHNV and CDR2 YYDKDF (reference sequence). J lost 5 bases, V lost 4 bases, and 6 bases had no gene match. CDR3 loop: CATSTDRGSNEQYF. CDR3 nucleotides: TGTGCCACCAGCACGGACAGGGGAAGCAACGAGCAGTACTTC.

This clonotype was counted a few times. The chain recombines TRBV29-1 with TRBJ2-7, with D hard to call. This CDR3 has 14 residues. Looked up from germline, CDR1 is SQVTM and CDR2 is ANQGSEA. Trimming pared 3 bases from V and 6 bases from J, leaving 18 bases between. CDR3 amino acids: CSVEFAPPGGEQYF. The CDR3 DNA sequence: TGCAGCGTTGAGTTTGCACCTCCGGGCGGCGAGCAGTACTTC.

The rearrangement uses TRBV20-1 and TRBJ2-3; the match to TRBD2 covers 9 bases. With 1 base clipped from V and 2 bases from J, the junction kept 19 bases outside the gene matches. The CDR3 has 20 residues. The germline V gene encodes CDR1 DFQATT and CDR2 SNEGSKA (reference sequence). The CDR3 DNA reads as TGCAGTGCTAGAGTGAGACTAGCGGCCGCCCAGAGTGAGGTCACAGATACGCAGTATTTT. Its protein is CSARVRLAAAQSEVTDTQYF.

This clonotype was picked up a small number of times. The CDR3 DNA reads as TGCGCCAGCAGCTCCGGGACAGGAGTGACCTACGAGCAGTACTTC. It translates to CASSSGTGVTYEQYF. The chain employs TRBV4-1 and TRBJ2-7, with TRBD1 matching over 8 bases. CDR3 size: 15 residues. CDR1 is MGHRA and CDR2 is YSYEKL in the germline V gene. Trimming cost V 5 bases and J 2 bases; bases outside gene matches: 8.

The sample holds one count of this clonotype. The rearrangement links TRBV27 to TRBJ2-1; 9 nucleotides match TRBD1. The length of the CDR3 is 17 residues. V lost 3 bases and J lost 2; bases outside the gene matches: 8. CDR1 is MNHEY and CDR2 is SMNVEV in the germline V gene (reference sequence). The CDR3 bases are TGTGCCAGCAGTTTCCTCATGACAGGGGGGACCTACAATGAGCAGTTCTTC. It yields the protein CASSFLMTGGTYNEQFF.

As concerns this clonotype: An end of the junction does not agree with germline; a read error may underlie this. J is TRBJ1-5 and V is TRBV11-2, with 11 bases lining up with TRBD1. CDR3 size: 17 residues. Germline CDR1 and CDR2: SGHAT and FQNNGV. The CDR3 region has the DNA TGTGCCAGCAGCTTAGTAGCGAGGACAGGGGGCAATCGGCCCCAGCATTTT. Residues: CASSLVARTGGNRPQHF. The whole variable domain, remainder taken from reference TRBV11-2 and TRBJ1-5, is EAGVAQSPRYKIIEKRQSVAFWCNPISGHATLYWYQQILGQGPKLLIQFQNNGVVDDSQLPKDRFSAERLKGVDSTLKIQPAKLEDSAVYLCASSLVARTGGNRPQHFGDGTRLSIL.

This clonotype was seen a handful of times. The chain joins TRBV5-1 to TRBJ2-1, with TRBD2 matching over 13 bases. CDR1 and CDR2 from the germline V gene are SGHRS and YFSETQ. V lost 3 bases, J lost 8 bases, and 11 bases stayed unmatched. The CDR3 sequence is 17 residues long. CDR3 sequence: CASSYGTSGARSDEQFF. Written as DNA, the CDR3 is TGCGCCAGCAGCTATGGGACTAGCGGGGCCCGTTCCGATGAGCAGTTCTTC.

This clonotype has just a few counts. The CDR3 coding sequence is TGCGCCAGCAGCTTGACTCGGGGGGCCACCCAAGAGACCCAGTACTTC. Amino acid sequence: CASSLTRGATQETQYF. The chain joins TRBV5-1 to TRBJ2-5, with D tentatively TRBD2 (7 bases). The CDR3 is 16 amino acids. Trimming left V 1 base short and J 1 base short, with 14 bases between. The V gene's germline CDR1 is SGHRS and CDR2 YFSETQ.

The gene calls are TRBV7-9 and TRBJ2-7, with 8 bases lining up with TRBD1. Looked up from germline, CDR1 is SEHNR and CDR2 is FQNEAQ (reference sequence). The CDR3 is 15 residues long. J gave up 2 bases and V 0 bases, and 3 bases lay outside the gene matches. The CDR3 coding sequence is TGTGCCAGCAGCTTAGCGTGGGACAGGCCCTACGAGCAGTACTTC. Its translation is CASSLAWDRPYEQYF.

The V gene is TRBV11-2, the J gene TRBJ2-5; D is unclear. With 2 bases removed from V and 5 bases from J, the gap between germline ends came to 12 bases. Germline values: CDR1 SGHAT, CDR2 FQNNGV. CDR3 length: 14 residues. The CDR3 DNA sequence: TGTGCCAGCAGCTTACAGGTTATCTCGGAGACCCAGTACTTC. It encodes CASSLQVISETQYF.

This clonotype was counted between two and nine times. The CDR3 DNA reads as TGCAGCGTTCTCACCAGACAGGGCTACACCTTC. Translated: CSVLTRQGYTF. The rearrangement links TRBV29-1 to TRBJ1-2; tentative D call: TRBD1 (5 bases). This CDR3 contains 11 residues. The V gene's germline CDR1 is SQVTM and CDR2 ANQGSEA. V lost 5 bases to trimming and J lost 8 bases, with 12 bases between them.

The chain combines TRBV6-5 with TRBJ2-5, with TRBD2 identical over 8 bases. CDR3 size: 13 residues. V shed 2 bases, J shed 11 bases, and the junction held 7 bases outside the gene matches. The germline V gene has CDR1 MNHEY and CDR2 SVGAGI. In DNA, the CDR3 is TGTGCCAGCAGTTACCAGTCGCGGGGGGAGCAGTACTTC. Translation gives CASSYQSRGEQYF.

CDR3 amino acids: CAWNTDRADYVNYGYTF. CDR3 in DNA: TGTGCCTGGAATACTGACAGGGCCGACTATGTTAACTATGGCTACACCTTC. The chain has TRBV30 and TRBJ1-2; 7 nucleotides agree with TRBD1. The CDR3 has 17 amino acids. Germline loops: CDR1 GTSNPN, CDR2 SVGIG (reference sequence). V lost 4 bases, J lost 1 base, and 15 bases stayed unmatched. Using reference TRBV30 and TRBJ1-2 for the parts outside the CDR3, the full variable domain is SQTIHQWPATLVQPVGSPLSLECTVEGTSNPNLYWYRQAAGRGLQLLFYSVGIGQISSEVPQNLSASRPQDRQFILSSKKLLLSDSGFYLCAWNTDRADYVNYGYTFGSGTRLTVV.

The chain couples TRBV10-3 to TRBJ2-1; maybe TRBD2 (5 bases). From germline, CDR1 is ENHRY and CDR2 SYGVKD. This CDR3 comprises 11 residues. V was cut by 7 bases and J by 7 bases, with 8 bases left in between. In DNA form, the CDR3 reads TGTGCCATCACCCGGGAAAATGAGCAGTTCTTC. Its protein is CAITRENEQFF.

The chain employs TRBV20-1 and TRBJ2-7; D tentatively reads TRBD1 or TRBD2 (5 bases each). CDR1 and CDR2 from the germline V gene are DFQATT and SNEGSKA (reference sequence). V gave up 3 bases and J gave up 4 bases, with 16 bases separating them. This CDR3 has 14 amino acids. The chain's CDR3 is CSASVGDGPYEQYF. The CDR3 bases are TGCAGTGCTAGCGTCGGGGACGGTCCGTACGAGCAGTACTTC.

Only a few counts were recorded for this clonotype. CDR3 protein: CASSTDRVWEQYF. Here the CDR3 DNA reads TGTGCCAGCAGTACTGACAGGGTGTGGGAGCAGTACTTC. The V call is TRBV12-3 or TRBV12-4, the J call TRBJ2-5, with 7 bases identical to TRBD1. Trimming at V came to 5 bases and at J to 11 bases, leaving 11 bases not matched to a gene. The CDR3 extends over 13 amino acids.

J is TRBJ2-1 and V is TRBV10-3, with TRBD1 identical over 10 bases. The CDR3 has 15 residues. Germline CDR1 ENHRY, CDR2 SYGVKD. J gave up 1 base and V 6 bases, and 3 bases lay outside the gene matches. CDR3: CAISADRGSYNEQFF. The CDR3 coding sequence is TGTGCCATCAGCGCGGACAGGGGGTCCTACAATGAGCAGTTCTTC.

This clonotype has more than one count but fewer than ten. This rearrangement joins TRBV5-1 to TRBJ2-5; D is unclear. Trimming stripped 1 base from V and 1 base from J, with 14 bases between. The CDR3 consists of 16 residues. Germline CDR1 is SGHRS and CDR2 is YFSETQ. Here the CDR3 reads CASSLFFGQSQETQYF. The CDR3 DNA reads as TGCGCCAGCAGCTTGTTTTTCGGCCAGTCCCAAGAGACCCAGTACTTC.

The rearrangement joins TRBV7-3 to TRBJ2-3; D ambiguous. The V gene's germline CDR1 is SGHTA and CDR2 FQGTGA. The CDR3 contains 14 residues. The V and J ends lost 5 bases and 3 bases respectively, with 12 bases between them. The CDR3: CASSPPPPTDTQYF. In DNA, the CDR3 is TGTGCCAGCAGCCCTCCCCCACCGACAGATACGCAGTATTTT.

The J gene is TRBJ2-7, the V gene TRBV12-3 or TRBV12-4, with 7 bases aligning to TRBD2. CDR3 length equals 14 residues. The V and J ends lost 6 bases and 0 bases, in that order; junction bases with no gene match: 5. CDR3 coding DNA: TGTGCCAGCAGGGTAGCGGGTTCCTCCTACGAGCAGTACTTC. Translating it yields CASRVAGSSYEQYF.